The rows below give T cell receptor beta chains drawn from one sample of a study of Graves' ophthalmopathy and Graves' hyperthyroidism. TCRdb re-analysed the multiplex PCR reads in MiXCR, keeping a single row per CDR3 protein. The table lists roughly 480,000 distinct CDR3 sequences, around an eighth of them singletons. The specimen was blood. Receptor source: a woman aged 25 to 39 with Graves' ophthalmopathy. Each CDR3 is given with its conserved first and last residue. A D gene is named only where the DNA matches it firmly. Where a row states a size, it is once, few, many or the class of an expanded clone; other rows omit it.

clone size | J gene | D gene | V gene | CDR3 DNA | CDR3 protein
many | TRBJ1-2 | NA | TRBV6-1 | TGTGCCAGCAGTGAAGAGCCAGGGTTCACTGGAGGCTACACCTTC | CASSEEPGFTGGYTF
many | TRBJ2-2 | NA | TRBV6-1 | TGTGCCACGACGAACACCGGGGAGCTGTTTTTT | CATTNTGELFF
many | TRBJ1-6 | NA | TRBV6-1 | TGTGCCAGCAGTGAACGGCGGTTGAGCTCCTATAATTCACCCCTCCACTTT | CASSERRLSSYNSPLHF
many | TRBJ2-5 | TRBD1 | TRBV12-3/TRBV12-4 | TGTGCCAGCAGCTTGACAGGGGGAGAGACCCAGTACTTC | CASSLTGGETQYF
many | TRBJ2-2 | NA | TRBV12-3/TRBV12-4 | TGTGCCAGCAGTTTAAGCCAGTACGAGCTGTTTTTT | CASSLSQYELFF
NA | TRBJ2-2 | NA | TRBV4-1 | TGCGCCAGCAGCCAGCCCAGGAGAAGGGCGGTTACCGGGGAGCTGTTTTTT | CASSQPRRRAVTGELFF
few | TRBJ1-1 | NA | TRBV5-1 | TGCGCCAGCAGCTTGGCCCGGGACACAACAAAAGCTTTCTTT | CASSLARDTTKAFF
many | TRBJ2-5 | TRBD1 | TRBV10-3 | TGTGCCATCAGTGAGTTAGGGACAGGACAAGAGACCCAGTACTTC | CAISELGTGQETQYF
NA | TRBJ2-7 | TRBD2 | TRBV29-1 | TGCAGCGTTGGGGGCTATGATTACACTAGCGGGTACGAGCAGTACTTC | CSVGGYDYTSGYEQYF
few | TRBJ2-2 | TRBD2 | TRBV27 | TGTGCCAGCAGTTTACAGCGGGAACCCGGGGAGCTGTTTTTT | CASSLQREPGELFF
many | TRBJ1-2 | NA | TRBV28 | TGTGCCAGCAGTTTTGATCGTAGCGGCTACACCTTC | CASSFDRSGYTF
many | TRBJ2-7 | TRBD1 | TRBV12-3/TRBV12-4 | TGTGCCAGCAGTCCTCCGGGACAGGGGTCGCACGAGCAGTACTTC | CASSPPGQGSHEQYF
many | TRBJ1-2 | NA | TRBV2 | TGTGCCAACAGACAGGACCCCTATGGCTACACCTTC | CANRQDPYGYTF
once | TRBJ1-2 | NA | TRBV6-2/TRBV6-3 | TGTGCCAGCAGTTACCTAACAAGGGAGAGAAGCACCTTC | CASSYLTRERSTF
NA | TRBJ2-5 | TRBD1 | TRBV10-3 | TGTGCCATCAGTCGACAGGGAAGGGAGGAGACCCAGTACTTC | CAISRQGREETQYF
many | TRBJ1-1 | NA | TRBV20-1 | TGCAGTGCTAGAGCGGGCAACCCGAACACTGAAGCTTTCTTT | CSARAGNPNTEAFF
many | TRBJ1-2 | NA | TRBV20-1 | TGCAGTGCTAGCCCCCTGACACCCTCCTATGGCTACACCTTC | CSASPLTPSYGYTF
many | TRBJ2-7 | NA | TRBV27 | TGTGCCAGCAGTCTGAAAGCGATAGTCTACGAGCAGTACTTC | CASSLKAIVYEQYF
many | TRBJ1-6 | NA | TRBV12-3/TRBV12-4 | TGTGCCAGCAGTTTAGCGCTAATGGGGAATTCACCCCTCCACTTT | CASSLALMGNSPLHF
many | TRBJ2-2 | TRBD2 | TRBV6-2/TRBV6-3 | TGTGCCAGCAGTTACGCGCGGGACGGGACTAGGGAGCTGTTTTTT | CASSYARDGTRELFF
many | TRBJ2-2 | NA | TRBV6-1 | TGTGCCAGCAGTGTCCAGGGTTCCGGGGAGCTGTTTTTT | CASSVQGSGELFF
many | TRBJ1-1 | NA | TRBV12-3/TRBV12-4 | TGTGCCAGCAGTTCGCAGTTGGTTACTGAAGCTTTCTTT | CASSSQLVTEAFF
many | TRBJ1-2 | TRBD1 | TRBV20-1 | TGCAGTGCTAAAACAGACCACGGAGGGGGCGGAGGGTATGGCTACACCTTC | CSAKTDHGGGGGYGYTF
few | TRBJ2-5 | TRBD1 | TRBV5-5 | TGTGCCAGCAGCTCCGTGACAGGGGCCCCAGAGACCCAGTACTTC | CASSSVTGAPETQYF
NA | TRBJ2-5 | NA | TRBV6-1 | TGTGCCAGCAGTGGATTGGACGGATCGGAGACCCAGTACTTC | CASSGLDGSETQYF
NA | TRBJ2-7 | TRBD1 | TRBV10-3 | TGTGCCATCAGCCTCACCCGACAGGGGAGGTACGAGCAGTACTTC | CAISLTRQGRYEQYF
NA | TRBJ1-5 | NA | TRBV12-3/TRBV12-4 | TGTGCCAGCAGTGATTACATAGGAGATCAGCCCCAGCAGTTT | CASSDYIGDQPQQF
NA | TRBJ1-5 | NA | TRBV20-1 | TGCAGTGCTAGGAGGGATAGCAATCAGCCCCAGGATTTT | CSARRDSNQPQDF
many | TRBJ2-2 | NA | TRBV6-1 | TGTGCCAGCACCTTATCGGGGGCTCCCGGGGGGATCGGGGAGCTGTTTTTT | CASTLSGAPGGIGELFF
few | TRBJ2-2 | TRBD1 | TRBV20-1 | TGCAGTGCTAGACAGGGGGTAGGGGAGCTGTTTTTT | CSARQGVGELFF
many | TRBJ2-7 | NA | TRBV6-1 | TGTGCCAGCAGTGGGACAGCCTACGAGCAGTACTTC | CASSGTAYEQYF
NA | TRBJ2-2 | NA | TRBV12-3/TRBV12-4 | TGTGCCAGCAGGGCTGGACTTAACACCGGGGAGCTGTTTTTT | CASRAGLNTGELFF
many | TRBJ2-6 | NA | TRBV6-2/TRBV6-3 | TGTGCCAGCAGTTATACGGGGGCCGGGGCCAACGTCCTGACTTTC | CASSYTGAGANVLTF
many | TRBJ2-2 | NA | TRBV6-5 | TGTGCCAGCAGTACCTCACCGAACACCGGGGAGCTGTTTTTT | CASSTSPNTGELFF
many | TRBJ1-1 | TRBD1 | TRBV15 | TGTGCCACCAGCAGGGATAAACAGGGGCGCGCTGAAGCTTTCTTT | CATSRDKQGRAEAFF
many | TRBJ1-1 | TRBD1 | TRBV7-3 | TGTGCCAGCAGCAGGACAGGGACTGGCACTGAAGCTTTCTTT | CASSRTGTGTEAFF
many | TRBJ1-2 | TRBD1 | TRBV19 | TGTGCCAGTCGTATAAAGCAAGGAACGGGACAGGGAGGCTATGGCTACACCTTC | CASRIKQGTGQGGYGYTF
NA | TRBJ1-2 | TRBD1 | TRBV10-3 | TGTGCCATCAGTGCCCCCGGACAGGGATGGGGCTACACCTTC | CAISAPGQGWGYTF
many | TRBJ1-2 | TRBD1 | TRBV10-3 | TGTGCCATCAGTGATCTCCGGGACAGCCATAACTATGGCTACACCTTC | CAISDLRDSHNYGYTF
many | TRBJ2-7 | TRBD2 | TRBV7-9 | TGTGCCAGCAGCTTAGTAGCGGGAGACTACGAGCAGTACTTC | CASSLVAGDYEQYF